Only a few counts were recorded for the clone carrying this T cell receptor (beta chain). Its antigen is undetermined. These data come from a study of T cell repertoires in cytomegalovirus infection. The wider study: Matching HLA type and CMV infection were both indicated by public TCR beta signatures.

TCRdb passed the reads through MiXCR, listing each CDR3 protein once. The sample comprises roughly 720,000 distinct CDR3 sequences, about 40% of which are singletons, and around 2.6% rests with the top ten. This CDR3 contains 12 residues. Germline-derived CDR1 and CDR2 are SGHTA and FQGNSA. Trimming took 3 bases from V and 15 from J; bases not matched to a gene: 4. Regarding the study as a whole: HLA-C-restricted CMV-specific TCR beta clonotypes prevailed in the ex vivo response.

Sequencing used PBMCs. This chain connects TRBV7-2 to TRBJ2-1; TRBD1 agrees at 11 bases. This receptor was obtained from a human donor in good health (CMV status not recorded). Some clones in this sample may be carry-over from other donors' samples. The CDR3 DNA reads TGTGCCAGCAGCTTTGGGACAGGGGGGGCGTTCTTC. It codes for CASSFGTGGAFF.